This T cell receptor beta chain was found in a study of identical twins. One entry per CDR3 protein results from TCRdb running MiXCR on the 5' RACE reads. The sample yields approximately 500,000 distinct CDR3 sequences, 24% seen once. CDR3 length equals 13 residues. Study conclusions and caveats: The study drew conclusions from cross-sectional statistical analysis, not from following the same donors. Abundant cord blood beta clonotypes carried fewer insertions; memory repertoires showed none.

This clonotype came up a few times. Its antigen is as yet unknown. These records were also assigned to another study, of T cells expressing NK-cell markers. From that study: Dominant NKG2C+ clonotypes were found to form roughly 1.0-7.0% of CD8+ T cells in six donors.

The chain combines TRBV21-1 with TRBJ1-5. TRBV21-1 is noted as a pseudogene. The sample consisted of CD4+ T cells sorted from blood. The receptor comes from a woman aged 18-29 years in good health. CDR3 in DNA: TGTGCCAGATATGACACAGCTGGGGAGCCCCAGCATTTT. As protein: CARYDTAGEPQHF.